This TCR beta chain is from a study of patients and donors after allogeneic stem cell transplantation. MiXCR, run by TCRdb on the RT-PCR reads, gives a single entry per CDR3 protein. The sample lists approximately 170,000 distinct CDR3 sequences, about 24% occurring once. Per germline, CDR1 SQVTM and CDR2 ANQGSEA. The length of the CDR3 is 12 residues. Trimming stripped 7 bases from V and 5 bases from J, with 14 bases between. The chain has TRBV29-1 and TRBJ1-2; D is ambiguous. What was sequenced was blood, either unsorted or a sorted T cell fraction (not recorded which). The source is a human donor who was either an allogeneic HSCT recipient or a stem cell or donor lymphocyte infusion donor (not recorded which). It is not recorded whose cells these are; they may come from a transplant donor. CDR3 sequence: CSGRRLEYGYTF. CDR3 coding DNA: TGCAGCGGGCGGAGGCTGGAGTATGGCTACACCTTC. Supplemented by reference TRBV29-1 and TRBJ1-2, the full variable domain reads SAVISQKPSRDICQRGTSLTIQCQVDSQVTMMFWYRQQPGQSLTLIATANQGSEATYESGFVIDKFPISRPNLTFSTLTVSNMSPEDSSIYLCSGRRLEYGYTFGSGTRLTVV.